This T cell receptor (beta chain) was identified during a study of control samples from healthy donors and cancer patients. CDR1 and CDR2 (germline): SGHTA, FQGTGA. V was clipped by 5 bases and J by 3 bases, with 12 bases between them. This CDR3 has 14 amino acids. Repertoires were generated with immunoSEQ multiplex PCR, while TCRdb's copy carries only in-frame clones and drops some. In the table there are 100,000 to 150,000 clones, 87% of which are singletons. The sample consisted of blood. The TCR originated in a man aged 35-49 years in good health. The rearrangement uses TRBV7-3 and TRBJ2-3; D call uncertain. The CDR3 DNA follows: TGTGCCAGCAGCCTCCCCCGTCGTACAGATACGCAGTATTTT. Its protein product is CASSLPRRTDTQYF.